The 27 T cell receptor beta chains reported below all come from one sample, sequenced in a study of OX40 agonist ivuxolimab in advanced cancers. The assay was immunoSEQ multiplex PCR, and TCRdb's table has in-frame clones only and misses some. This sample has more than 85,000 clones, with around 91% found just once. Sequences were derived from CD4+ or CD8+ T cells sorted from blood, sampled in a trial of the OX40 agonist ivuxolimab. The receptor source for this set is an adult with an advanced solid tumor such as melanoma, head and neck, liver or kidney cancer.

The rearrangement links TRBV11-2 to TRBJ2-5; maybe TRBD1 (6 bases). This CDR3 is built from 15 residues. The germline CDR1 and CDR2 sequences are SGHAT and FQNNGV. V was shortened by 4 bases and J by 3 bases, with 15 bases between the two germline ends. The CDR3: CASSSLSRGKETQYF. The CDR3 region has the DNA TGTGCCAGCAGCTCCTTATCAAGGGGGAAAGAGACCCAGTACTTC. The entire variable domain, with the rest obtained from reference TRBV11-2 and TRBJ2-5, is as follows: EAGVAQSPRYKIIEKRQSVAFWCNPISGHATLYWYQQILGQGPKLLIQFQNNGVVDDSQLPKDRFSAERLKGVDSTLKIQPAKLEDSAVYLCASSSLSRGKETQYFGPGTRLLVL.

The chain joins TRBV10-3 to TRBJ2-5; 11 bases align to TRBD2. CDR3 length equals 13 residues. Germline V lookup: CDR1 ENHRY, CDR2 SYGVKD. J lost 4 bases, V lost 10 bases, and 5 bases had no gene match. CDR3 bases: TGTGCCAGCGGGACTAGCGGTAGAGAGACCCAGTACTTC. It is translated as CASGTSGRETQYF.

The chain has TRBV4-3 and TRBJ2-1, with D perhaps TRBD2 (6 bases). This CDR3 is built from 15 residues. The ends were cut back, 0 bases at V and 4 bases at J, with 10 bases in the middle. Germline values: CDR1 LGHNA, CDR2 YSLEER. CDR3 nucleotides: TGCGCCAGCAGCCAAGACCGGGACTTTTACAATGAGCAGTTCTTC. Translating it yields CASSQDRDFYNEQFF.

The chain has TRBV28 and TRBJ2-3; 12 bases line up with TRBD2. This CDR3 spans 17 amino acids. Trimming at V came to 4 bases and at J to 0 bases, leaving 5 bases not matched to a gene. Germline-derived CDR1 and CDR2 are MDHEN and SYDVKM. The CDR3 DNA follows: TGTGCCAGCAGTTCCCTACTAGCGGGAGGTAGCACAGATACGCAGTATTTT. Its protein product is CASSSLLAGGSTDTQYF.

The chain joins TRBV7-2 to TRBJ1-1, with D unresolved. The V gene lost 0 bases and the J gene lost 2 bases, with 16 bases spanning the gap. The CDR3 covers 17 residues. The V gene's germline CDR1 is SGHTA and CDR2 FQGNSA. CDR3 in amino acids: CASSLAHRSLINTEAFF. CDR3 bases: TGTGCCAGCAGCTTAGCGCACCGATCCCTTATAAACACTGAAGCTTTCTTT.

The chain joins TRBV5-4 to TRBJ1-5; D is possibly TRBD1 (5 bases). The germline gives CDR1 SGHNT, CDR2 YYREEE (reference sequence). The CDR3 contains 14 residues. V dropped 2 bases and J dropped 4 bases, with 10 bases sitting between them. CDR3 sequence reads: CASSFGGRNQPQHF. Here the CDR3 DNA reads TGTGCCAGCAGCTTTGGGGGTAGAAATCAGCCCCAGCATTTT.

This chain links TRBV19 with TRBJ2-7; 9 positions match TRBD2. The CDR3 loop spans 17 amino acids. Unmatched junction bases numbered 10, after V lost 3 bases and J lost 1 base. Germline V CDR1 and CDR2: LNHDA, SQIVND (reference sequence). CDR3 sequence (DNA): TGTGCCAGTAGTATCCCTCCCGGCGGGAGGGCTTCCTACGAGCAGTACTTC. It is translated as CASSIPPGGRASYEQYF.

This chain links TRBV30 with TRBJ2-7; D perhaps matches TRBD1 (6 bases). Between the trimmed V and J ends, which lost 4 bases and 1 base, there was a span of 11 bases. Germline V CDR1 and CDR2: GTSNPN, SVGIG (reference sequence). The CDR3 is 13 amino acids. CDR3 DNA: TGTGCCTGGAACCGGGACATTTCCTACGAGCAGTACTTC. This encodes CAWNRDISYEQYF.

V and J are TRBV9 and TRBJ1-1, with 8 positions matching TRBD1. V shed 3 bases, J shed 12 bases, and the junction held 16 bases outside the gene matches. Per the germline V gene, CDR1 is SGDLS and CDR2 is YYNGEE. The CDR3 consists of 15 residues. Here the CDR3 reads CASSAGLDRDRITFF. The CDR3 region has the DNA TGTGCCAGCAGCGCCGGCTTGGACAGGGATAGGATAACTTTCTTT.

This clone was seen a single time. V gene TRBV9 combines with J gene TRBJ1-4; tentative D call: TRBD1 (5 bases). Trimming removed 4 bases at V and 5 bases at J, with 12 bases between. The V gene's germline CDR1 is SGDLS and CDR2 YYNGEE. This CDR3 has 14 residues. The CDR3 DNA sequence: TGTGCCAGCAGCCGGGACCGCCTAAATGAAAAACTGTTTTTT. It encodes CASSRDRLNEKLFF.

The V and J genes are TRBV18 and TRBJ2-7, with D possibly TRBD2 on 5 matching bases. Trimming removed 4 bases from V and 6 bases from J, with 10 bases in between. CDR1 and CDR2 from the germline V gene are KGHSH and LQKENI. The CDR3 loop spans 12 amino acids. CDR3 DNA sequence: TGTGCCAGCTCACTCGAGGGTCGCGAGCAGTACTTC. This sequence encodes CASSLEGREQYF.

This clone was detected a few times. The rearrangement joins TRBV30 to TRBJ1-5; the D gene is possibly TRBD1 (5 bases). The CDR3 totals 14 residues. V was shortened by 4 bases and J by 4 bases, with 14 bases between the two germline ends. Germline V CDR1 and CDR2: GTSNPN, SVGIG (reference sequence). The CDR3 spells CAWTKGNFNQPQHF. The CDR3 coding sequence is TGTGCCTGGACGAAGGGGAATTTTAATCAGCCCCAGCATTTT.

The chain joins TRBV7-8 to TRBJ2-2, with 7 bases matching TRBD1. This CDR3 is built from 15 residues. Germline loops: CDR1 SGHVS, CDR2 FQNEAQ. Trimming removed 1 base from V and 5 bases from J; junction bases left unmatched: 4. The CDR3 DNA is TGTGCCAGCAGCTTAGTCGGGACAGTTACCGGGGAGCTGTTTTTT. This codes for CASSLVGTVTGELFF.

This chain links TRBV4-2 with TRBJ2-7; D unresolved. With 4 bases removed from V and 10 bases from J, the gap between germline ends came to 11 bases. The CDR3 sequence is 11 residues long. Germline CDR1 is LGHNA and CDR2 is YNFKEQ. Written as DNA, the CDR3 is TGTGCCAGCAGCCCCTCGGCCCACCAGTACTTC. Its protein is CASSPSAHQYF.

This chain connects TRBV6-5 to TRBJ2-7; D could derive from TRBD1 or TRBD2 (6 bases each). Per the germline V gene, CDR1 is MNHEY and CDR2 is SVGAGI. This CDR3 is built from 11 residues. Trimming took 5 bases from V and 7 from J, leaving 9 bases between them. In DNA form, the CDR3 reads TGTGCCAGCAGTCAAGGGGGGGAGCAGTACTTC. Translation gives CASSQGGEQYF.

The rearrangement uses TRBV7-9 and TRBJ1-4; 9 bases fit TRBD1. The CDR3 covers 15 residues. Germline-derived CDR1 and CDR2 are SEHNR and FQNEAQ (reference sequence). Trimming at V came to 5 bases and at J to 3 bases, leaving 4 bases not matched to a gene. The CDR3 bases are TGTGCCAGCAGCCCGGACAGGGGTTCTAATGAAAAACTGTTTTTT. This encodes CASSPDRGSNEKLFF.

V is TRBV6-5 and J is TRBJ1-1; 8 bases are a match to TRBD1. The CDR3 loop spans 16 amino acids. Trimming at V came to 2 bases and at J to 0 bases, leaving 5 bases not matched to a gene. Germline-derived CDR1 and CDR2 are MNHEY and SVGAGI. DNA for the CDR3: TGTGCCAGCAGTTACCCATGGACAGGGATGAACACTGAAGCTTTCTTT. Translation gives CASSYPWTGMNTEAFF.

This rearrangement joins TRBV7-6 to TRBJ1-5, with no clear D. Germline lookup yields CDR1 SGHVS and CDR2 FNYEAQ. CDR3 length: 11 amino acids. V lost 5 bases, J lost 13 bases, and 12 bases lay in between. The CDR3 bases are TGTGCCAGCAGCCAGAATCGGGAGCAGCATTTT. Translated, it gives CASSQNREQHF. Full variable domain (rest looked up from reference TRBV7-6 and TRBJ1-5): GAGVSQSPRYKVTKRGQDVALRCDPISGHVSLYWYRQALGQGPEFLTYFNYEAQQDKSGLPNDRFSAERPEGSISTLTIQRTEQRDSAMYRCASSQNREQHFGDGTRLSIL.

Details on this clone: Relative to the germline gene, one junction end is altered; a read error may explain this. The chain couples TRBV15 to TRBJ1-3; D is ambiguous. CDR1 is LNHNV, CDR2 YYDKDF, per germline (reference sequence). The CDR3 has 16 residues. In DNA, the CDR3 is TGTGCCACCAGCAGAGATCTTGACACCCTGGGAAGCACCATATATTTT. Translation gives CATSRDLDTLGSTIYF.

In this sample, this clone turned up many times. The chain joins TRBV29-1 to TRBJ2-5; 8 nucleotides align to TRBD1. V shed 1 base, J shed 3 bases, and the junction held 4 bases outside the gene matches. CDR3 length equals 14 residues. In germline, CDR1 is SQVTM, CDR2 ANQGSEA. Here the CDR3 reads CSVEGTGWEETQYF. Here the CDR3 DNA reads TGCAGCGTTGAAGGGACAGGGTGGGAAGAGACCCAGTACTTC. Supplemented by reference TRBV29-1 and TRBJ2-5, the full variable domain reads SAVISQKPSRDICQRGTSLTIQCQVDSQVTMMFWYRQQPGQSLTLIATANQGSEATYESGFVIDKFPISRPNLTFSTLTVSNMSPEDSSIYLCSVEGTGWEETQYFGPGTRLLVL.

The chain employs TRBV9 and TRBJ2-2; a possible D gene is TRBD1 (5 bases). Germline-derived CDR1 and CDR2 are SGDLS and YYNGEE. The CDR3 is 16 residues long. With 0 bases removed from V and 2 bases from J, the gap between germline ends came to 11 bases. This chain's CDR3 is CASSVGAQGNTGELFF. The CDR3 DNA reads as TGTGCCAGCAGCGTAGGAGCCCAGGGAAACACCGGGGAGCTGTTTTTT.

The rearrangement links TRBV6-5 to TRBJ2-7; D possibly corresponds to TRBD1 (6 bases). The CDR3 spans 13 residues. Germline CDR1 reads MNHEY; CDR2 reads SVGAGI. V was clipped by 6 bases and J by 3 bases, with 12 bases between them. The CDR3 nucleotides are TGTGCCAGCAGGAGGACAGCCAGCTACGAGCAGTACTTC. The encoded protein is CASRRTASYEQYF.

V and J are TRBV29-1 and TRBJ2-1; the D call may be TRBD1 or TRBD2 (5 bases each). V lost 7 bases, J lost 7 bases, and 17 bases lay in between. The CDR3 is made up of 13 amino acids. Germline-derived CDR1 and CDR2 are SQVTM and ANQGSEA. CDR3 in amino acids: CSAPPEGINEQFF. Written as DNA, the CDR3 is TGCAGCGCCCCGCCCGAGGGGATTAATGAGCAGTTCTTC.

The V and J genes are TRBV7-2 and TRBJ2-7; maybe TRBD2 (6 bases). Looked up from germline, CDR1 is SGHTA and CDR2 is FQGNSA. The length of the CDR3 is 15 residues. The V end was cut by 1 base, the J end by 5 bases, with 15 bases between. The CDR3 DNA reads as TGTGCCAGCAGCTTAGTTCTCCCGGGAGCCCACGAGCAGTACTTC. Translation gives CASSLVLPGAHEQYF.

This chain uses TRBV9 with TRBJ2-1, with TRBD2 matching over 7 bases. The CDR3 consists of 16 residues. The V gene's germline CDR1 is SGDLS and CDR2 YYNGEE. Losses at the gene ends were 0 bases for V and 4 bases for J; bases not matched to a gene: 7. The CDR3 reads CASSVGGAGLYNEQFF. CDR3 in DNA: TGTGCCAGCAGCGTAGGAGGAGCGGGGCTATACAATGAGCAGTTCTTC.

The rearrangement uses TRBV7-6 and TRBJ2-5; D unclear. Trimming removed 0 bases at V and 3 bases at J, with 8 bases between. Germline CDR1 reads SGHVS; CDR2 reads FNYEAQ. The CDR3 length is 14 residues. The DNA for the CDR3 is TGTGCCAGCAGCTTAGCGCCTGCTAAAGAGACCCAGTACTTC. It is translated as CASSLAPAKETQYF. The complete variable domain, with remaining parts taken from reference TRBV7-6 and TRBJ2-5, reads GAGVSQSPRYKVTKRGQDVALRCDPISGHVSLYWYRQALGQGPEFLTYFNYEAQQDKSGLPNDRFSAERPEGSISTLTIQRTEQRDSAMYRCASSLAPAKETQYFGPGTRLLVL.

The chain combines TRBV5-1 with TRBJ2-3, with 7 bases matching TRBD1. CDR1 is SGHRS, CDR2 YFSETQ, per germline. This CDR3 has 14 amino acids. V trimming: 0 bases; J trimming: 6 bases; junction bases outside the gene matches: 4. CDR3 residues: CASSLGQGADTQYF. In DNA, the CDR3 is TGCGCCAGCAGCTTGGGACAGGGAGCTGATACGCAGTATTTT.